The rows below give T cell receptor beta chains drawn from one sample of a study of metastatic and nonmetastatic thyroid tumors. Using MiXCR, TCRdb reanalyzed the PCR reads. This table holds approximately 20,000 clones, around a third found once. Material: adjacent normal tissue. The origin of the receptors is a female donor with papillary thyroid cancer or a benign thyroid nodule (not recorded which). Some clones in this sample may be carry-over from other donors' samples. The CDR3 runs from the conserved cysteine through the conserved F or W. The D gene is left open where the match is weak. Only part of the rows carry a size: once, few, many, or a class if the clone is expanded.

TRBV6-2/TRBV6-3	TRBJ2-1	few	.	CASRPQGEQFF	TGTGCCAGCAGACCACAGGGTGAGCAGTTCTTC
TRBV11-2	TRBJ2-3	.	.	CASSSGTDTQYF	TGTGCCAGCAGCTCAGGGACAGATACGCAGTATTTT
TRBV6-2/TRBV6-3	TRBJ2-1	.	.	CASSYFRDGTYNEQFF	TGTGCCAGCAGTTATTTCCGGGACGGAACCTACAATGAGCAGTTCTTC
TRBV28	TRBJ2-3	.	TRBD2	CASSSPSGGDTQYF	TGTGCCAGCAGTTCTCCTAGCGGGGGGGATACGCAGTATTTT
TRBV6-9	TRBJ2-1	.	.	CASSLGPALSEQFF	TGTGCCAGCAGTTTGGGACCAGCCCTGAGTGAGCAGTTCTTC
TRBV18	TRBJ2-5	many	.	CASSPPVLRLQETQYF	TGTGCCAGCTCACCACCAGTCTTGAGACTGCAAGAGACCCAGTACTTC
TRBV20-1	TRBJ2-4	many	.	CSARGVDVSSKNIQYF	TGCAGTGCTAGAGGAGTGGACGTCTCCTCCAAAAACATTCAGTACTTC
TRBV28	TRBJ1-5	.	.	CASSFRDGNQPQHF	TGTGCCAGCAGTTTCCGGGACGGCAATCAGCCCCAGCATTTT
TRBV7-9	TRBJ1-2	many	.	CASSLVTAPYGYTF	TGTGCCAGCAGCTTAGTCACAGCTCCCTATGGCTACACCTTC
TRBV4-2	TRBJ2-3	many	TRBD2	CASSQDNSGGRADTQYF	TGTGCCAGCAGCCAAGATAATAGCGGGGGCCGGGCAGATACGCAGTATTTT
TRBV6-2/TRBV6-3	TRBJ2-2	.	.	CASSYEGGNTGELFF	TGTGCCAGCAGTTACGAGGGGGGAAACACCGGGGAGCTGTTTTTT
TRBV6-5	TRBJ1-1	medium-sized	.	CASSYGISGGEAFF	TGTGCCAGCAGTTACGGTATTTCGGGGGGTGAAGCTTTCTTT
TRBV10-2	TRBJ2-3	.	.	CASTHSTDTQYF	TGCGCCAGCACACACAGCACAGATACGCAGTATTTT
TRBV27	TRBJ1-2	few	.	CASSLSVSTGGYTF	TGTGCCAGCAGTTTATCGGTCAGCACTGGAGGCTACACCTTC
TRBV6-2/TRBV6-3	TRBJ2-2	.	.	CASSYSGANTGELFF	TGTGCCAGCAGTTACTCAGGAGCGAACACCGGGGAGCTGTTTTTT
TRBV11-2	TRBJ2-5	.	.	CASSPVLGETQYF	TGTGCCAGCAGCCCCGTGCTGGGAGAGACCCAGTACTTC
TRBV20-1	TRBJ2-3	many	.	CSAYGQDYSTQYF	TGCAGTGCTTATGGACAGGACTACTCAACGCAGTATTTT
TRBV30	TRBJ2-5	many	.	CAWSVGNQETQYF	TGTGCCTGGAGTGTCGGAAACCAAGAGACCCAGTACTTC
TRBV11-2	TRBJ2-1	.	TRBD2	CASRHEGRLAADEQFF	TGTGCCAGCAGACACGAGGGGAGACTAGCGGCGGATGAGCAGTTCTTC
TRBV6-2/TRBV6-3	TRBJ1-2	.	.	CASSYPSGGAIYGYTF	TGTGCCAGCAGTTACCCCTCGGGAGGGGCGATCTATGGCTACACCTTC
TRBV19	TRBJ1-3	many	.	CASTPDRSGNTIYF	TGTGCCAGTACTCCTGACCGCTCTGGAAACACCATATATTTT
TRBV9	TRBJ2-4	many	TRBD1	CASSAPRTGGLDIQYF	TGTGCCAGCAGCGCCCCCCGGACAGGGGGCTTGGACATTCAGTACTTC
TRBV18	TRBJ1-5	many	.	CASSRSGLGQPQHF	TGTGCCAGCTCACGGTCAGGGCTCGGTCAGCCCCAGCATTTT
TRBV20-1	TRBJ2-7	.	TRBD2	CSARSLGTSGDKYF	TGCAGTGCTCGCAGCCTCGGGACTAGCGGGGACAAATACTTC
TRBV5-1	TRBJ2-3	many	TRBD2	CASSSSSGGVTDTQYF	TGCGCCAGCAGCAGCTCTAGCGGGGGAGTCACAGATACGCAGTATTTT
TRBV7-2	TRBJ2-2	many	.	CASSLASTLGTGELFF	TGTGCCAGCAGCTTAGCTAGCACCTTGGGCACCGGGGAGCTGTTTTTT
TRBV6-5	TRBJ1-5	few	.	CASSWEPHQPQHF	TGTGCCAGCAGTTGGGAGCCCCATCAGCCCCAGCATTTT
TRBV7-6	TRBJ2-7	large	.	CASSFGTDPRLDEQYF	TGTGCCAGCAGCTTCGGCACCGACCCACGTTTGGACGAGCAGTACTTC
TRBV18	TRBJ2-1	many	TRBD2	CASSRPSGGASYNEQFF	TGTGCCAGCTCACGGCCTAGCGGGGGGGCATCCTACAATGAGCAGTTCTTC
TRBV20-1	TRBJ2-3	.	TRBD2	CSAGRLAGVFTDTQYF	TGCAGTGCTGGTCGACTAGCGGGGGTCTTCACAGATACGCAGTATTTT
TRBV4-3	TRBJ2-7	.	.	CASSQDGRDSYEQYF	TGCGCCAGCAGCCAAGACGGACGGGACTCATACGAGCAGTACTTC
TRBV5-1	TRBJ2-1	.	.	CASSDDYFEQFF	TGCGCCAGCAGCGACGACTATTTTGAGCAGTTCTTC
TRBV12-3/TRBV12-4	TRBJ2-7	large	.	CATSPGQSYYEQYF	TGTGCCACCAGCCCGGGGCAGTCCTACTACGAGCAGTACTTC
TRBV6-5	TRBJ2-2	few	.	CASSTYGQPLAGELFF	TGTGCCAGCAGTACTTACGGACAACCTCTAGCCGGGGAGCTGTTTTTT
TRBV3-1	TRBJ2-7	.	TRBD2	CASSRTSGIDEQYF	TGTGCCAGCTCGCGGACTAGCGGGATAGACGAGCAGTACTTC
TRBV6-1	TRBJ1-2	.	.	CASSRSTENYGYTF	TGTGCCAGCAGTAGATCGACGGAGAACTATGGCTACACCTTC
TRBV4-1	TRBJ1-3	.	.	CASSQWGNTIYF	TGCGCCAGCAGCCAATGGGGGAACACCATATATTTT
TRBV20-1	TRBJ1-2	.	TRBD1	CSARQGGNYGYTF	TGCAGTGCGCGACAGGGGGGTAACTATGGCTACACCTTC
TRBV28	TRBJ1-6	few	.	CASSFRGGDNSPLHF	TGTGCCAGCAGTTTTAGGGGCGGGGATAATTCACCCCTCCACTTT
TRBV20-1	TRBJ1-6	.	.	CSARAAVAGPNSPLHF	TGCAGTGCTAGAGCCGCAGTCGCTGGCCCTAATTCACCCCTCCACTTT
TRBV6-1	TRBJ1-2	.	.	CASSKWWRDGYTF	TGTGCCAGCAGTAAGTGGTGGAGAGATGGCTACACCTTC
TRBV30	TRBJ1-3	medium-sized	.	CAWRRTGTGNTIYF	TGTGCCTGGAGGAGGACGGGTACTGGAAACACCATATATTTT
TRBV9	TRBJ2-1	many	TRBD2	CASSAAGTSGANEQFF	TGTGCCAGCAGCGCGGCCGGGACTAGCGGGGCTAATGAGCAGTTCTTC
TRBV30	TRBJ2-4	.	.	CAWNDWQGREQNIQYF	TGTGCCTGGAATGATTGGCAGGGGAGGGAGCAAAACATTCAGTACTTC
TRBV20-1	TRBJ2-7	.	.	CSARQGNEQYF	TGCAGTGCTAGACAAGGGAACGAGCAGTACTTC
TRBV11-2	TRBJ2-1	.	TRBD2	CASSATSGRGNEQFF	TGTGCCAGCAGCGCGACTAGCGGGAGAGGTAATGAGCAGTTCTTC
TRBV20-1	TRBJ1-2	once	.	CSARDRASYTF	TGCAGTGCTAGGGACCGGGCCAGCTACACCTTC
TRBV2	TRBJ1-1	many	.	CASRGPGYTEAFF	TGTGCCAGCAGAGGCCCAGGGTACACTGAAGCTTTCTTT
TRBV6-2/TRBV6-3	TRBJ1-1	.	.	CASSYRGVSTEAFF	TGTGCCAGCAGTTACCGGGGGGTGAGCACTGAAGCTTTCTTT
TRBV12-3/TRBV12-4	TRBJ2-7	medium-sized	TRBD2	CASSWGGTPKQYF	TGTGCCAGCTCTTGGGGGGGGACCCCAAAGCAGTACTTC
TRBV28	TRBJ1-1	few	.	CASILSGRGAFF	TGTGCCAGCATTTTAAGTGGTAGGGGAGCTTTCTTT
TRBV12-3/TRBV12-4	TRBJ1-2	few	TRBD1	CASSLTDRVLYGYTF	TGTGCCAGCAGTCTCACGGACAGGGTATTGTATGGCTACACCTTC
TRBV20-1	TRBJ2-1	many	.	CSVLDSLGYNEQFF	TGCAGTGTTCTAGACAGCCTGGGGTACAATGAGCAGTTCTTC
TRBV11-2	TRBJ1-2	medium-sized	.	CASSSTGTLNYGYTF	TGTGCCAGCAGCTCTACCGGGACACTTAACTATGGCTACACCTTC